What follows are 6 T cell receptor beta chains derived from one specimen sequenced in a study of Ad26.COV2.S vaccination and SARS-CoV-2 variants. Sequenced by immunoSEQ multiplex PCR; TCRdb stores in-frame clones only, minus some. This table has about 350,000 clones, 75% to 90% appearing once. The treatment denotes: about 20 received Ad26.COV2.S at low or high dose, single or two shots; 5 received placebo; per-sample allocation not given. The investigators took samples on day 63 after the first vaccine or placebo injection. The specimen was peripheral blood, collected in a trial of Ad26.COV2.S vaccine versus placebo. The receptors here all came from a person between 18 and 60 years old who received the Ad26.COV2.S COVID-19 vaccine or a placebo.

The chain combines TRBV10-3 with TRBJ2-7; 15 bases align to TRBD2. Germline-derived CDR1 and CDR2 are ENHRY and SYGVKD. The CDR3 runs 15 residues. CDR3 DNA: TGTGCTATCTCAGGACTAGCGGGAGGGCTTTACGAGCAGTACTTC. It is translated as CAISGLAGGLYEQYF.

V usage is TRBV3-1 (or the pseudogene TRBV3-2) and J usage is TRBJ1-2; tentative D call: TRBD1 (5 bases). The germline gives CDR1 LGHDT, CDR2 YNNKEL (reference sequence). Trimming cost V 0 bases and J 7 bases, with 12 bases left between them. The CDR3 length is 14 residues. DNA of the CDR3: TGTGCCAGCAGCCAAGACCCAGGGAGGGGTGGCTACACCTTC. It specifies CASSQDPGRGGYTF.

In regard to this clone: One junction end disagrees with the germline gene, perhaps due to a read error. The V gene is TRBV7-9, the J gene TRBJ1-6, with 7 bases aligning to TRBD1. Per germline, CDR1 SEHNR and CDR2 FQNEAQ (reference sequence). This CDR3 has 15 amino acids. DNA for the CDR3: TGTGCCAGCAGCACCTCCGACAGGGACAATTCGCCCCTCCACTTT. Protein product: CASSTSDRDNSPLHF.

The chain recombines TRBV2 with TRBJ2-2, with D unresolved. Per the germline V gene, CDR1 is SNHLY and CDR2 is FYNNEI. V was cut by 5 bases and J by 7 bases, with 20 bases left in between. This CDR3 spans 16 amino acids. CDR3 coding DNA: TGTGCCAGCAGTTATCGGGTCCTAGGGTGGGGCGGGGAGCTGTTTTTT. Residues: CASSYRVLGWGGELFF.

The genes are TRBV7-8 and TRBJ2-5; no clear D. Germline CDR1 and CDR2: SGHVS and FQNEAQ. Trimming pared 5 bases from V and 5 bases from J, leaving 15 bases between. This CDR3 region has 14 residues. Here the CDR3 DNA reads TGTGCCAGCAGCCCCCTGCGGTCTAGGGAGACCCAGTACTTC. It codes for CASSPLRSRETQYF. The variable domain in full, completed from reference TRBV7-8 and TRBJ2-5, reads GAGVSQSPRYKVAKRGQDVALRCDPISGHVSLFWYQQALGQGPEFLTYFQNEAQLDKSGLPSDRFFAERPEGSVSTLKIQRTQQEDSAVYLCASSPLRSRETQYFGPGTRLLVL.

The rearrangement links TRBV7-2 to TRBJ2-6; 8 bases agree with TRBD1. There are 17 residues in the CDR3. The V gene's germline CDR1 is SGHTA and CDR2 FQGNSA. V was pared by 5 bases and J by 2 bases, with 8 bases of the junction left unmatched. The CDR3 reads CASSPPWTGPGANVLTF. CDR3 nucleotide sequence: TGTGCCAGCAGCCCACCCTGGACAGGGCCTGGGGCCAACGTCCTGACTTTC.